The rows below give T cell receptor beta chains drawn from one sample of a study of shared clonotypes between healthy human individuals. TCRdb keeps only in-frame clones here, not all; method: immunoSEQ multiplex PCR. Of about 680,000 clones detected, about two thirds appear once; the ten largest clones hold around 2%. The sequencing sample was made of memory CD4+ T cells sorted from blood. The receptors were sampled from a woman in her 30s in good health. Both conserved end residues are part of each CDR3. D genes are given only for firm matches. The size of a clone is reported for some rows only, either as once, few or many, or as a class for expanded clones.

TRBV6-6	TRBJ1-5	-	-	TGTGCCAGCAGTTACGGGCATAGCAATCAGCCCCAGCATTTT	CASSYGHSNQPQHF
TRBV5-1	TRBJ2-7	-	-	TGCGCCAGCAGCTTCCCGGGACGCCTGGACGAGCAGTACTTC	CASSFPGRLDEQYF
TRBV19	TRBJ2-1	-	TRBD1	TGTGCCACCCGGACAGGGGGGGCCCTAAGCAATGAGCAGTTCTTC	CATRTGGALSNEQFF
TRBV5-1	TRBJ2-1	-	-	TGCGCCAGCAGCTCAGAACCGGCCCGCCCCGCCCATGAGCAGTTCTTC	CASSSEPARPAHEQFF
TRBV5-1	TRBJ2-1	few	TRBD2	TGCGCCAGCAGCTCGTTCGGGACTAGCGGCAACAATGAGCAGTTCTTC	CASSSFGTSGNNEQFF
TRBV7-3	TRBJ2-1	-	TRBD2	TGTGCCAGCAGCCCCGGGAGGAAACCGCTCTACAATGAGCAGTTCTTC	CASSPGRKPLYNEQFF
TRBV28	TRBJ1-1	-	-	TGTGCCAGCAGTAAAACACAGGTAATGAACACTGAAGCTTTCTTT	CASSKTQVMNTEAFF
TRBV21-1	TRBJ2-5	-	-	TGTGCCAGCATCGAACTGGGAGAAGCCTTTTATGAGACCCAGTACTTC	CASIELGEAFYETQYF
TRBV6-5	TRBJ2-7	-	TRBD2	TGTGCCAGCAGTTACGGGACTAGGTCCGAGCAGTACTTC	CASSYGTRSEQYF
TRBV7-9	TRBJ1-1	once	-	TGTGCCAGCAGCGATCAAGGGACGGTCGTCCCTGAAGCTTTCTTT	CASSDQGTVVPEAFF
TRBV6-1	TRBJ2-7	once	-	TGTGCCAGCAGTGAAGCGATAGACGTGAGGCAGTACTTC	CASSEAIDVRQYF
TRBV5-1	TRBJ2-5	-	TRBD2	TGCGCCAGCAGCTTGGCCCCTAGCGGGAACCAAGAGACCCAGTACTTC	CASSLAPSGNQETQYF
TRBV7-6	TRBJ2-7	-	TRBD1	TGTGCCAGCAGTTCGCAGGGGGACTCCTACGAGCAGTACTTC	CASSSQGDSYEQYF
TRBV5-1	TRBJ2-7	-	TRBD2	TGCGCCAGCAGCCGGAGGCTAGCGGGAGGGGGTGAGCAGTACTTC	CASSRRLAGGGEQYF
TRBV5-4	TRBJ2-7	-	TRBD2	TGTGCCAGCAGCTTGGGGCTAGCGGGGAACTACGAGCAGTACTTC	CASSLGLAGNYEQYF
TRBV18	TRBJ2-7	few	TRBD1	TGTGCCAGCTCACCACCGGGACAGAGACGCTCCTACGAGCAGTACTTC	CASSPPGQRRSYEQYF
TRBV11-2	TRBJ2-7	-	TRBD2	TGTGCCAGCAGCCCAAGTGGGGGGGTACGCGAGCAGTACTTC	CASSPSGGVREQYF
TRBV28	TRBJ1-2	-	TRBD1	TGTGCCACACAATCCGGACAGGGATCCTATGGCTACACCTTC	CATQSGQGSYGYTF
TRBV10-3	TRBJ2-7	few	TRBD1	TGTGCCATCAGCGACCCCGGGACAGGAAATTCCTACGAGCAGTACTTC	CAISDPGTGNSYEQYF
TRBV5-1	TRBJ2-1	-	-	TGCGCCAGCAGTCCCGGAGACACCGAGGGACACAATGAGCAGTTCTTC	CASSPGDTEGHNEQFF
TRBV11-2	TRBJ2-7	once	-	TGTGCCAGCAGCTCCCGGGGTCGGGGGACCTACGAGCAGTACTTC	CASSSRGRGTYEQYF
TRBV15	TRBJ1-1	-	TRBD1	TGTGCCACCAGCAGGGGACAGGACACTGAAGCTTTCTTT	CATSRGQDTEAFF
TRBV7-2	TRBJ2-7	-	TRBD1	TGTGCCAGCAGCTTAGTGACAGGGTTCACCTACGAGCAGTACTTC	CASSLVTGFTYEQYF
TRBV25-1	TRBJ2-1	-	TRBD2	TGTGCCAGCAGTGAATTGGGGACTAGTAACAATGAGCAGTTCTTC	CASSELGTSNNEQFF
TRBV28	TRBJ1-1	-	TRBD1	TGTGCCGTACAGGGGGCTACTGAAGCTTTCTTT	CAVQGATEAFF
TRBV28	TRBJ1-5	-	-	TGTGCCAGCAGTTTAGGAGGGAGAGGGACTCATCAGCCCCAGCATTTT	CASSLGGRGTHQPQHF
TRBV10-3	TRBJ2-3	-	TRBD2	TGTGCCATCAAGGCGGGACTACAGACAGATACGCAGTATTTT	CAIKAGLQTDTQYF
TRBV5-1	TRBJ2-7	-	TRBD1	TGCGCCAGCAGCCTACCTACAGGGGGTCACGAGCAGTACTTC	CASSLPTGGHEQYF
TRBV7-9	TRBJ2-7	-	TRBD1	TGTGCCAGCAGCCCAAGGACAGGGGGCTCCTACGAGCAGTACTTC	CASSPRTGGSYEQYF
TRBV18	TRBJ2-5	-	-	TGTGCCAGCTCACGTGGATTTGTCACGGGGGAGACCCAGTACTTC	CASSRGFVTGETQYF
TRBV2	TRBJ2-1	-	TRBD2	TGTGCCAGCTCGGGAAGCGGGAGCTCCTACAATGAGCAGTTCTTC	CASSGSGSSYNEQFF
TRBV6-1	TRBJ2-7	-	TRBD1	TGTGCCAGCAGTGCCATCCCGGGACAGGGATTAGACGAGCAGTACTTC	CASSAIPGQGLDEQYF
TRBV4-2	TRBJ1-1	-	-	TGTGCCAGCAGCTTAGACAGGATGAACACTGAAGCTTTCTTT	CASSLDRMNTEAFF
TRBV5-4	TRBJ2-7	-	TRBD2	TGTGCCAGCAGTACAGGACTAGCGGGAGGCAACGAGCAGTACTTC	CASSTGLAGGNEQYF
TRBV7-2	TRBJ1-2	few	-	TGTGCCAGCAGCTTCTACGGGGGCGGCTACACCTTC	CASSFYGGGYTF
TRBV9	TRBJ1-3	-	-	TGTGCCAGCAGCGTAGAAGGGCACTCTGGAAACACCATATATTTT	CASSVEGHSGNTIYF
TRBV27	TRBJ1-1	few	TRBD1	TGTGCCAGCAGTTTCTCACCCGCCAACAGGGGAAGGGTGAACACTGAAGCTTTCTTT	CASSFSPANRGRVNTEAFF
TRBV7-3	TRBJ2-3	-	-	TGTGCCAGCAGCCCACCCGGCCTCACAGATACGCAGTATTTT	CASSPPGLTDTQYF
TRBV7-3	TRBJ1-1	few	-	TGTGCCAGCAGCCATGGGCCGGCGGCTGAAGCTTTCTTT	CASSHGPAAEAFF
TRBV10-2	TRBJ2-7	-	TRBD1	TGCGCCAGCAGTGAGGGGACAGCCTACGAGCAGTACTTC	CASSEGTAYEQYF
TRBV27	TRBJ2-7	-	-	TGTGCCAGCAGTCTCCGACAGCCCCGGGGGTACACCTACGAGCAGTACTTC	CASSLRQPRGYTYEQYF
TRBV9	TRBJ2-1	-	-	TGTGCCAGCAGCCGGTTACAGGGTTCCTACAATGAGCAGTTCTTC	CASSRLQGSYNEQFF
TRBV19	TRBJ2-7	-	-	TGTGCCAGTAGTATTAGTGCAGAGTACGAGCAGTACTTC	CASSISAEYEQYF
TRBV7-9	TRBJ1-1	-	-	TGTGCCAGCAGCTTATGGGGGGACAATTCAGCTTTCTTT	CASSLWGDNSAFF
TRBV7-6	TRBJ2-7	-	-	TGTGCCAGCAGCTTACCGAGGGGTGGCGAGCAGTACTTC	CASSLPRGGEQYF
TRBV6-1	TRBJ2-3	-	-	TGTGCCAGCAGTGAAGGGGGACACAAGCCGTATTTT	CASSEGGHKPYF
TRBV11-1	TRBJ2-1	-	TRBD2	TGTGCCAGCAGCTCCAACGAGGGACTAGCGGGGGCCTACAATGAGCAGTTCTTC	CASSSNEGLAGAYNEQFF
TRBV5-1	TRBJ2-1	-	TRBD2	TGCGCCAGCAGCTCCTGGACTAGCGGGGAATGGAATGAGCAGTTCTTC	CASSSWTSGEWNEQFF
TRBV28	TRBJ1-1	-	-	TGTGCCAGCAGTCCCAACAGGGATGGAACTGAAGCTTTCTTT	CASSPNRDGTEAFF
TRBV2	TRBJ1-3	once	-	TGTGCCAGCAGAATCGGGACGGGCTCTGGAAACACCATATATTTT	CASRIGTGSGNTIYF
TRBV5-1	TRBJ2-1	-	-	TGCGCCAGCAGTTACCAAGACACTTACAATGAGCAGTTCTTC	CASSYQDTYNEQFF
TRBV29-1	TRBJ1-2	-	-	TGCAGCGTTGATTTGGGGAAAATTAACTATGGCTACACCTTC	CSVDLGKINYGYTF
TRBV28	TRBJ2-4	-	-	TGTGCCAGCAGTTTAAGGAATGGAAACATTCAGTACTTC	CASSLRNGNIQYF
TRBV7-9	TRBJ1-3	-	-	TGTGCCAGCAGCCAGGGGGGAAACACCATATATTTT	CASSQGGNTIYF
TRBV28	TRBJ1-3	once	-	TGTGCCAGCAGTCCCCCCTGGCTCTCTGGAAACACCATATATTTT	CASSPPWLSGNTIYF